This T cell receptor (beta chain) was captured by sequencing in a study of regulatory T cells in long-lasting Graves disease. General observations from the study: Accuracy might have suffered from few samples. With persistent disease, TRBV28, TRBJ1-2 and TRBJ2-5 were the favored segments.

Investigators prepared the TCR beta libraries by applying iRepertoire HTBI primers and Arm-PCR of CDR3 regions. Per the original data handling: From all samples, identification returned 14 TRBJ and about 60 TRBV segments. TCRdb fed the multiplex PCR reads into MiXCR, producing one record per CDR3 protein. TCRdb, not the authors, supplied the V and J calls. This repertoire shows about 470,000 distinct CDR3 sequences, around 21% found once; its top ten account for 6.5% to 8%. Germline-derived CDR1 and CDR2 are MGHRA and YSYEKL. V shed 1 base and J shed 3 bases, with 19 bases lying between them. The CDR3 is made up of 18 amino acids. Concerning this clonotype itself: Its antigen remains unidentified.

Time point in this sample: persistent/refractory GD, antithyroid drugs over 5 years with positive TRAb. PBMCs provided the RNA from which the TCR library was made. Sample: peripheral blood mononuclear cells (PBMCs), taken when the disease was refractory, from a patient treated with antithyroid drugs. This TCR was sampled from a female donor with Graves disease. The chain employs TRBV4-1 and TRBJ1-5, with D tentatively TRBD1 (6 bases). This CDR3 is CASSQGWGGARDNQPQHF. In DNA form, the CDR3 reads TGCGCCAGCAGCCAAGGGTGGGGGGGGGCTCGGGACAATCAGCCCCAGCATTTT.